These 17 T cell receptor beta chains were sequenced from one sample in a study of T cell responses to AZD1222 COVID-19 vaccine. Using immunoSEQ multiplex PCR, the repertoire was profiled, and TCRdb retains in-frame clones only, with some absent. Here the sample spans 120,000 to 150,000 clones, under 95% being singletons. Sequenced here: peripheral blood, sampled on day 0 of AZD1222 vaccination. The receptors shown here come from an adult in good health.

The rearrangement links TRBV19 to TRBJ1-1; perhaps TRBD1 as D (5 bases). Germline assignment: CDR1 LNHDA and CDR2 SQIVND (reference sequence). Trimming shortened V by 3 bases and J by 11 bases, and 16 bases separated the two germline ends. This CDR3 has 13 residues. The CDR3, as DNA: TGTGCCAGTAGTATTAGCGAGGGGACTGGGGCTTTCTTT. Amino acid sequence: CASSISEGTGAFF. Full variable domain (missing parts from reference TRBV19 and TRBJ1-1): DGGITQSPKYLFRKEGQNVTLSCEQNLNHDAMYWYRQDPGQGLRLIYYSQIVNDFQKGDIAEGYSVSREKKESFPLTVTSAQKNPTAFYLCASSISEGTGAFFGQGTRLTVV.

The chain combines TRBV5-1 with TRBJ2-1; possibly TRBD2 for D (6 bases). Germline CDR1 and CDR2: SGHRS and YFSETQ. Trimming removed 5 bases at V and 5 bases at J, with 20 bases between. The CDR3 is made up of 16 amino acids. The CDR3 bases are TGCGCCAGCAGTGATGGGGAGGAGACAGTGAACAATGAGCAGTTCTTC. This gives the protein CASSDGEETVNNEQFF.

The table lists this clone with a count of one. This chain connects TRBV19 to TRBJ1-5; possibly TRBD1 for D (6 bases). Trimming removed 10 bases at V and 7 bases at J, with 23 bases between. This CDR3 is 15 amino acids long. Germline assignment: CDR1 LNHDA and CDR2 SQIVND (reference sequence). CDR3 in amino acids: CATRQGSRVGQPQHF. Written as DNA, the CDR3 is TGTGCCACTAGGCAGGGGTCGCGTGTAGGGCAGCCCCAGCATTTT.

This clone appeared a single time. V is TRBV6-2 or TRBV6-3 and J is TRBJ2-1, with 8 bases identical to TRBD2. The CDR3 extends over 15 amino acids. Germline CDR1 and CDR2: MNHEY and SVGEGT. The junction had 6 bases not matched to a gene; V was cut back by 2 bases and J by 6 bases. Here the CDR3 DNA reads TGTGCCAGCAGTTACGCCGGACTAGCTGGCAATGAGCAGTTCTTC. It encodes CASSYAGLAGNEQFF.

The V and J genes are TRBV19 and TRBJ2-3, with 8 positions matching TRBD2. V lost 1 base and J lost 0; bases outside the gene matches: 3. The CDR3 sequence is 16 residues long. CDR1 is LNHDA, CDR2 SQIVND, per germline (reference sequence). The DNA for the CDR3 is TGTGCCAGTAGTATAGCGGGGGGGGCTAGCACAGATACGCAGTATTTT. The encoded protein is CASSIAGGASTDTQYF.

The CDR3 protein is CASSETDGTKLFF. CDR3 coding DNA: TGTGCCAGCTCCGAAACGGACGGGACAAAACTGTTTTTT. The chain carries TRBV18 and TRBJ1-4, with TRBD1 as a possible D gene (5 bases). Germline V CDR1 and CDR2: KGHSH, LQKENI. The CDR3 totals 13 residues. The V gene lost 6 bases and the J gene lost 10 bases, with 15 bases spanning the gap. The whole variable domain, filled in from reference TRBV18 and TRBJ1-4, reads NAGVMQNPRHLVRRRGQEARLRCSPMKGHSHVYWYRQLPEEGLKFMVYLQKENIIDESGMPKERFSAEFPKEGPSILRIQQVVRGDSAAYFCASSETDGTKLFFGSGTQLSVL.

The chain joins TRBV15 to TRBJ2-1; 10 bases align to TRBD1. J gave up 6 bases and V 3 bases, and 2 bases lay outside the gene matches. CDR3 length equals 14 residues. CDR1 and CDR2 from the germline V gene are LNHNV and YYDKDF (reference sequence). CDR3 region: CATSRDRGGNEQFF. As DNA, the CDR3 is TGTGCCACCAGCAGGGACAGGGGGGGCAATGAGCAGTTCTTC.

The chain has TRBV10-3 and TRBJ1-1; TRBD1 aligns across 7 bases. CDR3 size: 14 residues. The V gene end was trimmed by 4 bases and the J gene end by 3 bases; junction bases not matched to a gene: 5. Germline CDR1 is ENHRY and CDR2 is SYGVKD. CDR3 protein: CAISGTGSYTEAFF. Written as DNA, the CDR3 is TGTGCCATCAGTGGGACAGGTTCCTACACTGAAGCTTTCTTT.

The rearrangement joins TRBV4-3 to TRBJ2-1, with D unclear. The germline gives CDR1 LGHNA, CDR2 YSLEER. The CDR3 has 19 amino acids. The germline V and J ends were trimmed by 1 base and 0 bases, with 19 bases remaining between them. This CDR3 reads CASSQAQVEAFSSYNEQFF. The CDR3 DNA reads TGCGCCAGCAGCCAAGCCCAGGTTGAAGCGTTTAGCTCCTACAATGAGCAGTTCTTC.

The rearrangement joins TRBV6-5 to TRBJ2-2; 9 bases line up with TRBD1. From germline, CDR1 is MNHEY and CDR2 SVGAGI. This CDR3 spans 15 amino acids. The V and J ends lost 8 bases and 5 bases, in that order; junction bases with no gene match: 9. The CDR3 loop is CASGLGDRETGELFF. The DNA for the CDR3 is TGTGCCAGCGGACTTGGGGACAGGGAAACCGGGGAGCTGTTTTTT.

The chain employs TRBV4-3 and TRBJ2-7; TRBD2 agrees at 13 bases. This CDR3 contains 15 residues. After removal of 1 base from V and 9 bases from J, the junction contained 6 bases not matched to a gene. Per the germline V gene, CDR1 is LGHNA and CDR2 is YSLEER. CDR3 loop: CASSQGLLAGGGQYF. In DNA form, the CDR3 reads TGCGCCAGCAGCCAAGGGCTACTAGCGGGAGGGGGGCAGTACTTC.

The rearrangement links TRBV27 to TRBJ2-7, with a possible D match to TRBD1 (7 bases). CDR1 is MNHEY and CDR2 is SMNVEV in the germline V gene (reference sequence). Between the trimmed V and J ends, which lost 5 bases and 6 bases, there was a span of 17 bases. The CDR3 has 14 residues. The CDR3 nucleotides are TGTGCCAGCAGTCCGCGACAGGGAGGCCTCGAGCAGTACTTC. Translation gives CASSPRQGGLEQYF.

This chain connects TRBV3-1 (or the pseudogene TRBV3-2) to TRBJ1-5, with 8 bases matching TRBD1. Losses at the gene ends were 4 bases for V and 3 bases for J; bases not matched to a gene: 5. The CDR3 loop spans 15 amino acids. Germline V gene lookup returns CDR1 LGHDT and CDR2 YNNKEL (reference sequence). The CDR3: CASSPRGPVNQPQHF. The CDR3 bases are TGTGCCAGCAGCCCCAGGGGGCCGGTCAATCAGCCCCAGCATTTT.

This clone is a singleton in its sample. The J gene is TRBJ2-7, the V gene TRBV7-9; TRBD1 is a possible D gene (5 bases). V was shortened by 5 bases and J by 1 base, with 9 bases between the two germline ends. This CDR3 has 13 amino acids. CDR1 SEHNR and CDR2 FQNEAQ come from the germline V gene (reference sequence). CDR3 sequence reads: CASSPGISYEQYF. The CDR3 bases are TGTGCCAGCAGCCCAGGGATTTCCTACGAGCAGTACTTC.

The genes are TRBV28 and TRBJ2-5, with D tentatively TRBD1 (6 bases). Germline V gene lookup returns CDR1 MDHEN and CDR2 SYDVKM. V shed 2 bases and J shed 0 bases, with 16 bases lying between them. The CDR3 runs 17 residues. CDR3 protein: CASSLGLQGLYQETQYF. As DNA, the CDR3 is TGTGCCAGCAGTTTAGGGTTACAGGGATTGTACCAAGAGACCCAGTACTTC.

Written as DNA, the CDR3 is TGTGCCAGCAGCTCTACCGGGACAGATAATGAAAAACTGTTTTTT. This codes for CASSSTGTDNEKLFF. V gene TRBV28 combines with J gene TRBJ1-4; 7 nucleotides agree with TRBD1. This CDR3 contains 15 residues. CDR1 is MDHEN and CDR2 is SYDVKM in the germline V gene. The J segment lost 4 bases and the V segment lost 6 bases, leaving 8 bases of the junction unmatched.

The gene calls are TRBV19 and TRBJ1-5; 7 bases fit TRBD1. Unmatched junction bases numbered 10, after V lost 4 bases and J lost 4 bases. From germline, CDR1 is LNHDA and CDR2 SQIVND (reference sequence). The CDR3 sequence is 16 residues long. This CDR3 reads CASSNDRDSRNQPQHF. The DNA of the CDR3 is TGTGCCAGTAGTAACGACCGGGACAGCCGTAATCAGCCCCAGCATTTT.